The 9 T cell receptor beta chains below were found in one sample sequenced in a study of blood T cells in healthy people across ages (dated by TCRdb to between 2014 and 2017). Library prep was done by 5' RACE. Data came from an Illumina HiSeq 2500. A second PCR of roughly 7 to 11 cycles was performed with a sample-barcoded 5' primer and a J-beta primer mix. The public reads were reanalyzed by TCRdb: fastp trimming at Q25, MiXCR alignment, in-frame beta chains only. Entries are consolidated by CDR3 protein sequence, retaining the most common genes and DNA. This sample has some 1.6 million distinct CDR3 sequences in its table, and 34% of those were observed once. Around 10% of the sample is held by the ten biggest clonotypes. The specimen sequenced was blood. These receptors all stem from a woman under 40 in good health.

The chain has TRBV2 and TRBJ2-3; D gene ambiguous. CDR3 length: 12 residues. V was pared by 7 bases and J by 4 bases, with 9 bases between. CDR1 is SNHLY and CDR2 is FYNNEI in the germline V gene. This CDR3 is CASTRPPDTQYF. The CDR3 bases are TGTGCCAGCACCCGCCCTCCAGATACGCAGTATTTT.

V gene TRBV11-2 combines with J gene TRBJ2-1, with no clear D. Deletions cut 1 base from V and 10 bases from J, with 20 bases between. CDR3 length: 16 amino acids. Germline assignment: CDR1 SGHAT and CDR2 FQNNGV. CDR3 in amino acids: CASSLGFGPIPYEQFF. DNA for the CDR3: TGTGCCAGCAGCTTAGGGTTCGGGCCAATCCCCTACGAGCAGTTCTTC.

V gene TRBV4-1 combines with J gene TRBJ2-3; D is perhaps TRBD2 (5 bases). V was shortened by 0 bases and J by 4 bases, with 17 bases between the two germline ends. CDR3 length: 17 residues. Looked up from germline, CDR1 is MGHRA and CDR2 is YSYEKL. CDR3 sequence (DNA): TGCGCCAGCAGCCAAGATCGGGTTAGCGCGGGTGCAGATACGCAGTATTTT. Protein: CASSQDRVSAGADTQYF.

This clonotype was counted only a few times. V usage is TRBV5-1 and J usage is TRBJ2-1; 8 bases align to TRBD1. CDR3 length: 14 amino acids. Germline V lookup: CDR1 SGHRS, CDR2 YFSETQ. J gave up 11 bases and V 3 bases, and 10 bases lay outside the gene matches. The CDR3 bases are TGCGCCAGCAGCTCTAAAGACAGGGGTAGACAGCAGTTCTTC. This codes for CASSSKDRGRQQFF.

The gene calls are TRBV18 and TRBJ2-1; no reliable D call. V lost 3 bases, J lost 5 bases, and 17 bases lay in between. The CDR3 is 16 amino acids. Germline V gives CDR1 KGHSH, CDR2 LQKENI. This CDR3 is CASSPDNVSRHNEQFF. CDR3 bases: TGTGCCAGCTCACCTGATAATGTCTCGCGGCACAATGAGCAGTTCTTC.

In its sample, this clonotype was seen a few times. This chain joins TRBV20-1 and TRBJ2-1, with TRBD2 matching over 13 bases. Germline V gene data show CDR1 as DFQATT and CDR2 as SNEGSKA (reference sequence). The CDR3 has 17 residues. With V trimmed by 5 bases and J by 3 bases, 10 bases remained unmatched. DNA of the CDR3: TGCAGTGCTCGGGGACTAGCGGGGTACCAACACTACAATGAGCAGTTCTTC. Its protein is CSARGLAGYQHYNEQFF.

J is TRBJ1-2 and V is TRBV3-1; D is undetermined. The CDR3 is made up of 16 amino acids. The germline CDR1 and CDR2 sequences are LGHDT and YNNKEL (reference sequence). Trimming removed 3 bases from V and 4 bases from J, with 18 bases in between. The CDR3 nucleotides read TGTGCCAGCAGCCAGGCCGCAAGCGGCCTCCTCTATGGCTACACCTTC. Its protein product is CASSQAASGLLYGYTF.

Many counts were recorded for this clonotype. This chain connects TRBV29-1 to TRBJ1-2; D perhaps matches TRBD1 (5 bases). The CDR3 consists of 14 residues. In germline, CDR1 is SQVTM, CDR2 ANQGSEA. With 4 bases removed from V and 4 bases from J, the gap between germline ends came to 16 bases. For the CDR3, the DNA is TGCAGCGTTGTTCTTAGCCAGGGCCTCTATGGCTACACCTTC. This gives the protein CSVVLSQGLYGYTF.

The rearrangement links TRBV27 to TRBJ1-2; D uncertain. The CDR3 is 15 residues long. CDR1 is MNHEY and CDR2 is SMNVEV in the germline V gene (reference sequence). The germline V and J ends were trimmed by 2 bases and 0 bases, with 10 bases remaining between them. CDR3 bases: TGTGCCAGCAGTTTAACCCGACGGACTAACTATGGCTACACCTTC. This gives the protein CASSLTRRTNYGYTF.